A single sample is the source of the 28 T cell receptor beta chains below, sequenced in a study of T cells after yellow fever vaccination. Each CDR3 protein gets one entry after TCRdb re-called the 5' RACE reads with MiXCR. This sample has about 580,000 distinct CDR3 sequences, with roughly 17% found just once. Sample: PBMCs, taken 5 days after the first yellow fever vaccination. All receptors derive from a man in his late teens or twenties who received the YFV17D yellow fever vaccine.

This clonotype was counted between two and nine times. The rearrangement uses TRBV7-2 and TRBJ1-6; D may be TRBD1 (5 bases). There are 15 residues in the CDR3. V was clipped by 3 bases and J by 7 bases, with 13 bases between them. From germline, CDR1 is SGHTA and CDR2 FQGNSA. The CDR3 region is CASSLFDAGNSPLHF. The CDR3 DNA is TGTGCCAGCAGCTTGTTCGACGCAGGGAATTCACCCCTCCACTTT.

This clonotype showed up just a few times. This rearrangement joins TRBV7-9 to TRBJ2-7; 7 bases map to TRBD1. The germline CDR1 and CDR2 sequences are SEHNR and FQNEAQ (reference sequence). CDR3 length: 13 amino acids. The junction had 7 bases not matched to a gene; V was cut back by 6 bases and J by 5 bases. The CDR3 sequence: CASSPYRGDEQYV. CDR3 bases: TGTGCCAGCAGTCCTTACAGGGGAGACGAGCAGTACGTC.

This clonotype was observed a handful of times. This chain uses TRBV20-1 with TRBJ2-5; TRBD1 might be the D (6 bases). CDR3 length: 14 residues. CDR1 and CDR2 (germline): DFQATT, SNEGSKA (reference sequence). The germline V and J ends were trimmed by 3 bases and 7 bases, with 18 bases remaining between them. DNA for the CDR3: TGCAGTGCTAGTGACGGACCTCAGGGGTGGACCCAGTACTTC. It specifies CSASDGPQGWTQYF.

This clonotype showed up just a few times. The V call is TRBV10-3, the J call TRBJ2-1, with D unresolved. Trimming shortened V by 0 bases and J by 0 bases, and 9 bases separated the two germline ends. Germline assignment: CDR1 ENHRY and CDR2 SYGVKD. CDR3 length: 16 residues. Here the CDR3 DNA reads TGTGCCATCAGTGAGTCGCCGGAGAGCTCCTACAATGAGCAGTTCTTC. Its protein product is CAISESPESSYNEQFF.

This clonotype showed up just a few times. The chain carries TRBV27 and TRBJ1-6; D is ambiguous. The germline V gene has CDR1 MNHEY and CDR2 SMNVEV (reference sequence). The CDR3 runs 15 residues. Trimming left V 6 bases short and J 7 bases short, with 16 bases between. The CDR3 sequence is CASRLLGAINSPLHF. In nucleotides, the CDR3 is TGTGCCAGCAGGCTTTTGGGCGCAATAAATTCACCCCTCCACTTT.

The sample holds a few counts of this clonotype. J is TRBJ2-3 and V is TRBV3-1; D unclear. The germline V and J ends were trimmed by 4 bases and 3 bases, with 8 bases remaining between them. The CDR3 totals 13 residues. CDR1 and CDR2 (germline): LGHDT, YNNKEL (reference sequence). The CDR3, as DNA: TGTGCCAGCAGCCGGTCCAGAACAGATACGCAGTATTTT. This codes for CASSRSRTDTQYF.

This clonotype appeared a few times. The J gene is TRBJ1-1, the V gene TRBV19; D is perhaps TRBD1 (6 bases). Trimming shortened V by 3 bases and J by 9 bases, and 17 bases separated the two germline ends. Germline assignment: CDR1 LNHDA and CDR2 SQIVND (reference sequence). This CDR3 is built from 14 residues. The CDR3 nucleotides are TGTGCCAGTAGTATCGGGATCCGTCGGGGGCAAGCTTTCTTT. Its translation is CASSIGIRRGQAFF.

The CDR3 DNA reads as TGTGCCATCAGGTTGGGGGGGCTGTCTGAAGCTTTCTTT. Amino acids: CAIRLGGLSEAFF. This rearrangement joins TRBV10-3 to TRBJ1-1, with D tentatively TRBD1 (6 bases). The CDR3 runs 13 residues. CDR1 ENHRY and CDR2 SYGVKD come from the germline V gene. V gave up 6 bases and J gave up 6 bases, with 14 bases separating them.

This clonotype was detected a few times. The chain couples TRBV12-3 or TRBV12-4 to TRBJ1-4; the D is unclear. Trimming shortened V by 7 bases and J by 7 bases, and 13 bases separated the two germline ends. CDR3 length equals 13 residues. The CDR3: CASTVSVVEKLFF. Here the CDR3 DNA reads TGTGCCAGCACCGTATCGGTAGTTGAAAAACTGTTTTTT.

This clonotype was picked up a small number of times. The CDR3 here is CSVEGGSGTQYF. The DNA for the CDR3 is TGCAGCGTTGAGGGCGGTTCAGGGACCCAGTACTTC. The chain employs TRBV29-1 and TRBJ2-5, with D unclear. The CDR3 has 12 residues. V lost 3 bases to trimming and J lost 7 bases, with 12 bases between them. Germline loops: CDR1 SQVTM, CDR2 ANQGSEA.

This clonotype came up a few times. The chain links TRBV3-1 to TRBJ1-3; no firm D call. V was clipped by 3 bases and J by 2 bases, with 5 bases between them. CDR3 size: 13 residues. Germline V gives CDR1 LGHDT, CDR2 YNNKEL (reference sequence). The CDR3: CASSQEPGNTIYF. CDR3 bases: TGTGCCAGCAGCCAGGAGCCTGGAAACACCATATATTTT.

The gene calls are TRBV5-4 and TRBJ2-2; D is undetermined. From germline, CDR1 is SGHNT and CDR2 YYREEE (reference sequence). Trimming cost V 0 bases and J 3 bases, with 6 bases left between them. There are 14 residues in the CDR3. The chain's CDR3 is CASSLEAYTGELFF. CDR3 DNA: TGTGCCAGCAGCTTGGAGGCCTACACCGGGGAGCTGTTTTTT.

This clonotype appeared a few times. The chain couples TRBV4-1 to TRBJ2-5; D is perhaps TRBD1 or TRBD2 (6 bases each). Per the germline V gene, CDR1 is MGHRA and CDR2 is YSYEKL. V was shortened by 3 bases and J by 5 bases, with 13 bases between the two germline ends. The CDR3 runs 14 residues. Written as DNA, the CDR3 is TGCGCCAGCAGCCAGCAAGGGGGGCACGAGACCCAGTACTTC. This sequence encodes CASSQQGGHETQYF.

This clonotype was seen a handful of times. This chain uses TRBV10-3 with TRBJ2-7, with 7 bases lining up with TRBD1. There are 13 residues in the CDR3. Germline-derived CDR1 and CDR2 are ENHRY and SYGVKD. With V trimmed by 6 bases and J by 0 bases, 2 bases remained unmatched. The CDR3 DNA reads TGTGCCATCAGGTCAGGGGGCTCCTACGAGCAGTACGTC. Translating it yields CAIRSGGSYEQYV.

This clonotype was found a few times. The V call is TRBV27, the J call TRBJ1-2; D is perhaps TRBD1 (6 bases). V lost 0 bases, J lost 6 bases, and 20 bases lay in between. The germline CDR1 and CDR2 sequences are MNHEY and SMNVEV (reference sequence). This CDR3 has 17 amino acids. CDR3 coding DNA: TGTGCCAGCAGTTTATCCTCGATGAGCAGGGGACGAAATGGCTACACCTTC. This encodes CASSLSSMSRGRNGYTF.

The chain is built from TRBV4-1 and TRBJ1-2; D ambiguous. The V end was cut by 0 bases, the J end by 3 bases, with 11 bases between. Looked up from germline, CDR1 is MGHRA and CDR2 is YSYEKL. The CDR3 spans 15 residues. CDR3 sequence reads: CASSQDEATDYGYTF. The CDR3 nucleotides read TGCGCCAGCAGCCAAGACGAAGCGACGGACTATGGCTACACCTTC.

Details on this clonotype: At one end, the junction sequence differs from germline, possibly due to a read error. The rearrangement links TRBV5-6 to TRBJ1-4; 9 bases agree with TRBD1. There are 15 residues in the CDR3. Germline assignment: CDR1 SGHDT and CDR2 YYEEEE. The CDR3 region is CASSLSGTGWEKPFF. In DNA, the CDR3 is TGTGCCAGCAGCCTGTCCGGGACAGGGTGGGAAAAACCGTTTTTT. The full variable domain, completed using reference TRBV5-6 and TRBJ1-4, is DAGVTQSPTHLIKTRGQQVTLRCSPKSGHDTVSWYQQALGQGPQFIFQYYEEEERQRGNFPDRFSGHQFPNYSSELNVNALLLGDSALYLCASSLSGTGWEKPFFGSGTQLSVL.

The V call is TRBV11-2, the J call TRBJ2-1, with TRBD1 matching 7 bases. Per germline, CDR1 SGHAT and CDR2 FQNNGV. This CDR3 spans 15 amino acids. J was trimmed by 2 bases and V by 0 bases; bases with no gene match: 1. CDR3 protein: CASSLDTGAYNEQFF. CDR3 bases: TGTGCCAGCAGCTTAGATACAGGGGCCTACAATGAGCAGTTCTTC.

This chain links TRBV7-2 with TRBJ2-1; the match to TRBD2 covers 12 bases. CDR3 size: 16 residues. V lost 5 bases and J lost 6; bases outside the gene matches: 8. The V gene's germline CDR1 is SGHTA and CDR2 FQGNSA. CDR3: CASSDLTSGGGNEQFF. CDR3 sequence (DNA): TGTGCCAGCAGCGACCTGACTAGCGGGGGAGGCAATGAGCAGTTCTTC. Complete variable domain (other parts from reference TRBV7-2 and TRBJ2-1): GAGVSQSPSNKVTEKGKDVELRCDPISGHTALYWYRQSLGQGLEFLIYFQGNSAPDKSGLPSDRFSAERTGGSVSTLTIQRTQQEDSAVYLCASSDLTSGGGNEQFFGPGTRLTVL.

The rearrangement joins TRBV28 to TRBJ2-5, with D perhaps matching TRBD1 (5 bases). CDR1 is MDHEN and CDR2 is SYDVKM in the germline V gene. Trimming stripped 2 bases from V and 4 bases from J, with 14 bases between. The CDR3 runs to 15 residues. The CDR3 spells CASSLRQGWGETQYF. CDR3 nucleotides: TGTGCCAGCAGTTTAAGGCAGGGCTGGGGAGAGACCCAGTACTTC.

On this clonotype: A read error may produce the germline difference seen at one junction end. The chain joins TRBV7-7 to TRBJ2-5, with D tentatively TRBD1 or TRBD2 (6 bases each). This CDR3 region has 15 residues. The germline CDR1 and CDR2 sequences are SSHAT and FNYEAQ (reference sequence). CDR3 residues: CASSLLGAGQETQYF. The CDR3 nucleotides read TGTGCTAGCAGCTTACTGGGGGCGGGACAAGAGACCCAGTACTTC.

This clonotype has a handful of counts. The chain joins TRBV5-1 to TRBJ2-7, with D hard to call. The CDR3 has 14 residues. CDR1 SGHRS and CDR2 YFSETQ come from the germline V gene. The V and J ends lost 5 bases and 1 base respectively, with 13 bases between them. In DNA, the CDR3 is TGCGCCAGCAGTCCCAGCGCCCCGTCCTACGAGCAGTACTTC. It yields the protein CASSPSAPSYEQYF.

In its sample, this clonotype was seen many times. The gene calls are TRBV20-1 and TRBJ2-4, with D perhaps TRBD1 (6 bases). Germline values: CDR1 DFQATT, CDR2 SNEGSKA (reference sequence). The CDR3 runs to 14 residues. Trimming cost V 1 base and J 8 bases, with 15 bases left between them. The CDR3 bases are TGCAGTGCTAGAGTCCCAGGGGTTAGAGACATTCAGTACTTC. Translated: CSARVPGVRDIQYF.

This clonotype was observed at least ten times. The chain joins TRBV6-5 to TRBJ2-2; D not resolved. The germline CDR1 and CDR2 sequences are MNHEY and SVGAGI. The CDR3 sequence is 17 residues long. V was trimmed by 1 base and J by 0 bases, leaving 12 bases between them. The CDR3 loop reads CASSYYLLAANTGELFF. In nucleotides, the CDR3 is TGTGCCAGCAGTTACTACCTTCTGGCCGCGAACACCGGGGAGCTGTTTTTT.

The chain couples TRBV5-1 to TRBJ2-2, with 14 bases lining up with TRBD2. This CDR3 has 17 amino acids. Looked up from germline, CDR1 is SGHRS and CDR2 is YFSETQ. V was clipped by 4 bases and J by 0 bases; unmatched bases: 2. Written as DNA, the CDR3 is TGCGCCAGCAGCCCGGGACTAGCGGGGGCGAACACCGGGGAGCTGTTTTTT. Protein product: CASSPGLAGANTGELFF.

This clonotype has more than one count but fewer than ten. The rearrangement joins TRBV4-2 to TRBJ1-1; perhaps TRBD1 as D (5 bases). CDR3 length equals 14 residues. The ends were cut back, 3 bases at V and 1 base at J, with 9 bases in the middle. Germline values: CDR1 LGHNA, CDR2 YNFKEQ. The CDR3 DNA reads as TGTGCCAGCAGCCACGGCGGACAGAACACTGAAGCTTTCTTT. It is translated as CASSHGGQNTEAFF.

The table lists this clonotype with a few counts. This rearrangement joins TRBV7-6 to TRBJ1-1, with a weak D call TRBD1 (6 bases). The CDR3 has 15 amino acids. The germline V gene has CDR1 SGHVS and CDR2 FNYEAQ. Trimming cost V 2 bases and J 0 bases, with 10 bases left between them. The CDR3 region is CASSLQGRMNTEAFF. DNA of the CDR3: TGTGCCAGCAGCTTACAGGGGCGGATGAACACTGAAGCTTTCTTT.

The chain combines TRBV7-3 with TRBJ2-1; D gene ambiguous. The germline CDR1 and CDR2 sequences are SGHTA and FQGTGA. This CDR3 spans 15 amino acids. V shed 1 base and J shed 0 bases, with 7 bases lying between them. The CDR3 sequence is CASSLIGVSYNEQFF. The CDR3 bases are TGTGCCAGCAGCTTAATTGGCGTCTCCTACAATGAGCAGTTCTTC.